The entry below describes one T cell receptor (beta chain). This specimen comes from a study of blood T cell repertoires in COVID-19. About the study: The United States, Italy and Spain supplied acute and convalescent COVID-19 samples. Sources were T cells, B-cell-depleted T cells, or PBMCs; the material itself was cDNA or gDNA.

Original data processing: Using reference gene primer amplification, nucleated cell counts were estimated. The method was immunoSEQ multiplex PCR; TCRdb's version includes in-frame clones alone and lacks a portion of them. V, J and clone size derive from that table, while D and trimming were established from the DNA sequence. The table shows about 120,000 clones, with 60% to 80% occurring only once. V was clipped by 3 bases and J by 7 bases, with 6 bases between them. The CDR3 is 12 residues long. Germline V gene sequence: CDR1 KGHSH, CDR2 LQKENI. This receptor was identified in a human donor in a cohort sampled during active COVID-19. This chain uses TRBV18 with TRBJ1-4; unclear D gene. Sequencing was done on a sample of peripheral blood. CDR3 DNA sequence: TGTGCCAGCTCACCTGCCGGTGAAAAACTGTTTTTT. This encodes CASSPAGEKLFF.